These 14 T cell receptor beta chains share one sample of origin, sequenced in a study of cytomegalovirus exposure and HLA in healthy donors. Primers for the PCR totalled 60 Vbeta and 13 Jbeta. Sequencing was performed with immunoSEQ multiplex PCR; in TCRdb, only in-frame clones are kept and a portion is missing. The table includes approximately 160,000 clones, approximately 78% detected once. The sequenced sample was PBMCs. The receptors come from a girl aged 2-15 years in good health and CMV-seropositive.

V is TRBV27 and J is TRBJ1-1; D unresolved. Germline CDR1 and CDR2: MNHEY and SMNVEV (reference sequence). The CDR3 is 16 amino acids. V was trimmed by 5 bases and J by 3 bases, leaving 19 bases between them. CDR3 DNA: TGTGCCAGCAGTATAGAGATACAGCCGGGGTACACTGAAGCTTTCTTT. Translation gives CASSIEIQPGYTEAFF.

This chain links TRBV5-1 with TRBJ2-5; TRBD2 matches at 11 bases. V lost 0 bases, J lost 4 bases, and 11 bases stayed unmatched. The CDR3 contains 18 residues. Germline lookup yields CDR1 SGHRS and CDR2 YFSETQ. CDR3 in DNA: TGCGCCAGCAGCTTGGGCCGGCTAGCGGGAGGAAAGGGAGAGACCCAGTACTTC. Protein product: CASSLGRLAGGKGETQYF.

The V gene is TRBV6-5, the J gene TRBJ2-1; 11 nucleotides line up with TRBD2. This CDR3 is 16 amino acids long. The V and J ends lost 3 bases and 6 bases, in that order; junction bases with no gene match: 7. Germline V gives CDR1 MNHEY, CDR2 SVGAGI. CDR3 in DNA: TGTGCCAGCAGTTATTTGGGACTAGCGGAGGGCAATGAGCAGTTCTTC. Its protein is CASSYLGLAEGNEQFF.

The rearrangement joins TRBV7-8 to TRBJ2-7; TRBD2 matches 9 bases. J gave up 4 bases and V 1 base, and 8 bases lay outside the gene matches. CDR3 length: 16 residues. Per the germline V gene, CDR1 is SGHVS and CDR2 is FQNEAQ. CDR3 loop: CASSLVQRGRDYEQYF. The DNA of the CDR3 is TGTGCCAGCAGCTTAGTCCAGCGCGGGAGGGATTACGAGCAGTACTTC.

V usage is TRBV29-1 and J usage is TRBJ2-3, with TRBD2 as a possible D gene (5 bases). The V and J ends lost 7 bases and 0 bases respectively, with 8 bases between them. Per germline, CDR1 SQVTM and CDR2 ANQGSEA. There are 12 residues in the CDR3. In DNA, the CDR3 is TGCAGCGCCCGACTAAGCACAGATACGCAGTATTTT. Translation gives CSARLSTDTQYF.

The chain has TRBV28 and TRBJ1-4; D may be TRBD1 (5 bases). The germline gives CDR1 MDHEN, CDR2 SYDVKM. V was trimmed by 1 base and J by 0 bases, leaving 12 bases between them. The CDR3 loop spans 17 amino acids. CDR3 in amino acids: CASSLFGHLATNEKLFF. CDR3 nucleotides: TGTGCCAGCAGTTTATTTGGACACCTTGCAACTAATGAAAAACTGTTTTTT.

This chain uses TRBV28 with TRBJ2-7; D uncertain. Germline V gene data show CDR1 as MDHEN and CDR2 as SYDVKM. V lost 5 bases to trimming and J lost 6 bases, with 11 bases between them. The CDR3 totals 12 residues. For the CDR3, the DNA is TGTGCCAGCAGTCTCCGAGTTGCCGAGCAGTACTTC. The encoded protein is CASSLRVAEQYF.

The chain couples TRBV19 to TRBJ1-1, with D possibly TRBD1 on 5 matching bases. This CDR3 is 14 amino acids long. Germline lookup yields CDR1 LNHDA and CDR2 SQIVND (reference sequence). V lost 8 bases and J 4 bases, leaving 17 bases between the germline ends. Here the CDR3 DNA reads TGTGCCAGTTCCCCCACATCCGGGGGCACTGAAGCTTTCTTT. As protein: CASSPTSGGTEAFF.

This clone was detected once. The rearrangement links TRBV4-1 to TRBJ2-3, with 11 bases lining up with TRBD2. The CDR3 is 17 residues long. The germline V gene encodes CDR1 MGHRA and CDR2 YSYEKL. With V trimmed by 0 bases and J by 5 bases, 7 bases remained unmatched. The CDR3 sequence is CASSQETPTSGKDTQYF. CDR3 nucleotide sequence: TGCGCCAGCAGCCAAGAAACCCCGACTAGCGGGAAAGATACGCAGTATTTT.

This clone was detected a few times. The rearrangement links TRBV7-3 to TRBJ2-3; D perhaps matches TRBD2 (5 bases). Germline-derived CDR1 and CDR2 are SGHTA and FQGTGA. V shed 5 bases and J shed 0 bases, with 12 bases lying between them. This CDR3 is built from 15 residues. The DNA for the CDR3 is TGTGCCAGCAGCCCCTCGGGGAGCAGCACAGATACGCAGTATTTT. This codes for CASSPSGSSTDTQYF.

This chain joins TRBV25-1 and TRBJ2-1; 10 nucleotides align to TRBD2. The CDR3 is 13 amino acids. J lost 16 bases, V lost 3 bases, and 9 bases had no gene match. Germline values: CDR1 MGHDK, CDR2 SYGVNS. The CDR3 here is CASSDNLAGEEFF. CDR3 in DNA: TGTGCCAGCAGTGACAATCTAGCGGGAGAGGAATTCTTC.

The V call is TRBV10-3, the J call TRBJ2-7; 8 positions agree with TRBD1. This CDR3 is built from 14 residues. J gave up 4 bases and V 6 bases, and 8 bases lay outside the gene matches. CDR1 ENHRY and CDR2 SYGVKD come from the germline V gene. This CDR3 is CAIRTDRGWYEQYF. DNA for the CDR3: TGTGCCATCAGGACCGACAGGGGATGGTACGAGCAGTACTTC.

The rearrangement joins TRBV19 to TRBJ2-1, with D possibly being TRBD2 (5 bases). The CDR3 spans 16 residues. Trimming stripped 3 bases from V and 6 bases from J, with 18 bases between. The germline CDR1 and CDR2 sequences are LNHDA and SQIVND (reference sequence). The CDR3 protein is CASSIFGKRRRNEQFF. In DNA form, the CDR3 reads TGTGCCAGTAGTATTTTCGGGAAAAGGCGCCGCAATGAGCAGTTCTTC.

The chain couples TRBV15 to TRBJ2-3; 7 bases agree with TRBD2. Germline values: CDR1 LNHNV, CDR2 YYDKDF (reference sequence). The CDR3 covers 20 residues. V was pared by 1 base and J by 6 bases, with 22 bases of the junction left unmatched. The CDR3 coding sequence is TGTGCCACCAGCAGAGGAATTTGGAGGAAGGGCGGGAGTGTAGTCGATACGCAGTATTTT. Protein: CATSRGIWRKGGSVVDTQYF. Drawing the rest from reference TRBV15 and TRBJ2-3, the complete variable domain is DAMVIQNPRYQVTQFGKPVTLSCSQTLNHNVMYWYQQKSSQAPKLLFHYYDKDFNNEADTPDNFQSRRPNTSFCFLDIRSPGLGDTAMYLCATSRGIWRKGGSVVDTQYFGPGTRLTVL.